Listed below are T cell receptor beta chains from one sample, sequenced in a study of CD8 T cells in ankylosing spondylitis. One entry per CDR3 protein, called by TCRdb with MiXCR from the 5' RACE reads. The table shows 250,000 or so distinct CDR3 sequences, with about 18% occurring only once. The sample was blood, either unsorted or a sorted T cell fraction (not recorded which). These receptors all stem from a male donor with ankylosing spondylitis or in good health (not recorded which). CDR3s include the opening cysteine and the closing phenylalanine or tryptophan. Fields, in order: J gene, D gene, CDR3 length, V gene, clone size, CDR3 protein, CDR3 DNA. D genes are given only for firm matches. Clone size is given for some rows only: seen once, a few or many times, or a class if the clone is expanded.

TRBJ1-1,TRBD1,14,TRBV6-1,few,CASKAGQGLFGAFF,TGTGCCAGCAAGGCGGGACAGGGATTATTTGGGGCTTTCTTT
TRBJ2-5,NA,15,TRBV9,few,CASSLLGGPGETQYF,TGTGCCAGCAGCCTCCTCGGAGGCCCAGGAGAGACCCAGTACTTC
TRBJ2-3,TRBD2,17,TRBV6-5,few,CASSYSRSGRAMDTQYF,TGTGCCAGCAGTTACTCGAGGAGCGGGAGGGCCATGGATACGCAGTATTTT
TRBJ1-5,TRBD1,14,TRBV7-9,few,CASSDREDNQPQHF,TGTGCCAGCAGTGACAGGGAAGACAATCAGCCCCAGCATTTT
TRBJ2-7,TRBD2,13,TRBV29-1,few,CSVEILAGYEQYF,TGCAGCGTTGAAATCCTAGCGGGTTACGAGCAGTACTTC
TRBJ2-7,NA,12,TRBV7-9,few,CASSLYRGEQYF,TGTGCCAGCAGCTTATATCGGGGGGAGCAGTACTTC
TRBJ2-5,NA,13,TRBV7-3,few,CASSSWVGETQYF,TGTGCCAGCAGCTCGTGGGTTGGAGAGACCCAGTACTTC
TRBJ2-1,TRBD1,17,TRBV5-1,few,CASSQSGTGGLDNEQFF,TGCGCCAGCAGCCAATCCGGGACAGGGGGATTAGACAATGAGCAGTTCTTC
TRBJ2-3,NA,11,TRBV19,NA,CASSVPGTQYF,TGTGCCAGTAGTGTCCCCGGTACGCAGTATTTT
TRBJ1-5,NA,17,TRBV3-1,NA,CASSPDWAGYSNQPQHF,TGTGCCAGCAGCCCGGATTGGGCAGGGTATAGCAATCAGCCCCAGCATTTT
TRBJ2-1,NA,14,TRBV5-1,many,CASSSIDRYNEQFF,TGCGCCAGCAGCTCAATAGACAGGTACAATGAGCAGTTCTTC
TRBJ2-1,TRBD2,16,TRBV7-2,many,CASSLPLAGVNNEQFF,TGTGCCAGCAGCCTGCCCCTAGCGGGAGTCAACAATGAGCAGTTCTTC
TRBJ1-1,TRBD1,16,TRBV18,few,CASSPFYRGGNTEAFF,TGTGCCAGCTCACCATTCTACAGGGGTGGGAACACTGAAGCTTTCTTT
TRBJ2-3,TRBD2,15,TRBV12-3/TRBV12-4,few,CASSLSSGSSDTQYF,TGTGCCAGCAGTTTATCTAGCGGGAGTTCAGATACGCAGTATTTT
TRBJ2-1,NA,14,TRBV6-5,NA,CASSYKQGYNEQFF,TGTGCCAGCAGTTACAAGCAGGGGTACAATGAGCAGTTCTTC
TRBJ2-1,NA,13,TRBV20-1,NA,CSAHHSGYNEQFF,TGCAGTGCTCACCATAGCGGCTACAATGAGCAGTTCTTC
TRBJ2-5,NA,15,TRBV7-9,few,CASSSPITEQETQYF,TGTGCCAGCAGCTCACCCATTACAGAACAAGAGACCCAGTACTTC
TRBJ2-5,NA,15,TRBV4-1,few,CASSQEVATQETQYF,TGCGCCAGCAGCCAAGAGGTAGCGACCCAAGAGACCCAGTACTTC
TRBJ2-1,TRBD2,15,TRBV20-1,many,CSASDSGATYNEQFF,TGCAGTGCTAGTGATAGCGGGGCGACCTACAATGAGCAGTTCTTC
TRBJ1-2,NA,12,TRBV19,NA,CASMADNYGYTF,TGTGCCAGTATGGCAGACAACTATGGCTACACCTTC
TRBJ2-7,NA,15,TRBV2,NA,CASSEARLFSYEQYF,TGTGCCAGCAGTGAAGCGAGGTTATTCTCCTACGAGCAGTACTTC
TRBJ2-1,TRBD2,12,TRBV24-1,many,CATSSGGGEQFF,TGTGCCACCAGCTCCGGCGGGGGGGAGCAGTTCTTC
TRBJ2-7,NA,16,TRBV4-1,many,CASSQEMAVKFYEQYF,TGCGCCAGCAGCCAAGAAATGGCAGTGAAATTCTACGAGCAGTACTTC
TRBJ2-1,TRBD2,18,TRBV5-1,NA,CASSLLLWREYSYNEQFF,TGCGCCAGCAGCCTCCTGCTGTGGCGGGAGTACTCCTACAATGAGCAGTTCTTC
TRBJ2-1,NA,15,TRBV6-2/TRBV6-3,NA,CASSYSNRAGNEQFF,TGTGCCAGCAGTTACTCGAACAGGGCAGGCAATGAGCAGTTCTTC
TRBJ2-7,NA,13,TRBV20-1,many,CSAAEEGTYEQYF,TGCAGTGCGGCCGAGGAAGGGACCTACGAGCAGTACTTC
TRBJ2-1,NA,12,TRBV12-3/TRBV12-4,NA,CASRGTSNEQFF,TGTGCCAGCAGGGGGACATCCAATGAGCAGTTCTTC
TRBJ2-7,TRBD2,16,TRBV12-3/TRBV12-4,many,CASSLSGVAGEDEQYF,TGTGCCAGCAGTTTGTCTGGAGTTGCGGGAGAAGACGAGCAGTACTTC
TRBJ2-3,NA,13,TRBV11-2,NA,CASSLGPEPTQYF,TGTGCCAGCAGCTTGGGCCCCGAGCCCACGCAGTATTTT
TRBJ2-7,NA,15,TRBV10-3,many,CAIRPQGSLSYEQYF,TGTGCCATCAGGCCACAGGGAAGTCTCTCCTACGAGCAGTACTTC
TRBJ2-2,NA,15,TRBV6-5,NA,CASSYSSLGVGELFF,TGTGCCAGCAGTTACTCGAGTCTGGGGGTGGGAGAGCTGTTTTTT
TRBJ2-7,NA,14,TRBV27,NA,CASSPGLAFGEQYF,TGTGCCAGCAGCCCCGGTTTGGCTTTCGGGGAGCAGTACTTC
TRBJ2-2,NA,15,TRBV28,NA,CASSLWGRGTGELFF,TGTGCCAGCAGTTTATGGGGCAGGGGCACCGGGGAGCTGTTTTTT
TRBJ2-4,TRBD1,16,TRBV7-8,NA,CASSLIGTGFVNIQYF,TGTGCCAGCAGCTTAATTGGGACAGGGTTTGTAAACATTCAGTACTTC
TRBJ1-2,NA,15,TRBV11-2,NA,CASSFGQQINYGYTF,TGTGCCAGCAGCTTCGGACAGCAAATCAACTATGGCTACACCTTC
TRBJ2-3,NA,16,TRBV10-2,NA,CASRLAGLGGTDTQYF,TGCGCCAGCAGATTGGCGGGCCTAGGGGGCACAGATACGCAGTATTTT
TRBJ1-1,NA,15,TRBV7-6,few,CASSPEGIENTEAFF,TGTGCCAGCAGCCCAGAGGGGATTGAGAACACTGAAGCTTTCTTT
TRBJ2-2,TRBD2,15,TRBV28,many,CASSVRDYNTGELFF,TGTGCCAGCAGTGTCCGGGACTATAACACCGGGGAGCTGTTTTTT
TRBJ2-7,NA,13,TRBV29-1,once,CSLGAGSSYEQYF,TGCAGCCTTGGGGCCGGGAGCTCCTACGAGCAGTACTTC
TRBJ2-5,NA,14,TRBV29-1,many,CSVEDLGGGETQYF,TGCAGCGTTGAAGATCTCGGTGGCGGGGAGACCCAGTACTTC
TRBJ2-7,TRBD2,13,TRBV28,few,CASTRGGVYEQYF,TGTGCCAGCACCCGGGGAGGGGTATACGAGCAGTACTTC
TRBJ2-1,NA,13,TRBV4-2,NA,CASSPSASDEQFF,TGTGCCAGCAGCCCGTCGGCTAGCGATGAGCAGTTCTTC
TRBJ2-7,NA,14,TRBV4-3,few,CASSQLLTDREQYF,TGCGCCAGCAGCCAACTCCTGACCGACCGCGAGCAGTACTTC
TRBJ2-3,TRBD2,16,TRBV20-1,few,CSARDPSGRPADTQYF,TGCAGTGCTAGAGATCCTAGCGGGAGGCCAGCAGATACGCAGTATTTT
TRBJ2-1,NA,15,TRBV12-3/TRBV12-4,NA,CASIGTPSSYNEQFF,TGTGCCAGCATCGGTACTCCGAGCTCCTACAATGAGCAGTTCTTC
TRBJ2-1,NA,13,TRBV27,NA,CASSLWEDNEQFF,TGTGCCAGCAGTTTATGGGAGGACAATGAGCAGTTCTTC
TRBJ2-2,TRBD1,15,TRBV12-3/TRBV12-4,NA,CASSLRTGGRGELFF,TGTGCCAGCAGTCTAAGGACAGGGGGAAGGGGGGAGCTGTTTTTT
TRBJ2-7,NA,14,TRBV4-1,NA,CASSQRDISYEQYF,TGCGCCAGCAGCCAACGGGACATTTCCTACGAGCAGTACTTC
TRBJ2-7,NA,14,TRBV6-1,NA,CASSEAAANYEQYF,TGTGCCAGCAGTGAAGCGGCGGCGAACTACGAGCAGTACTTC
TRBJ2-2,TRBD2,17,TRBV11-2,NA,CASSPGLAGVITGELFF,TGTGCCAGCAGCCCCGGACTAGCGGGTGTGATCACCGGGGAGCTGTTTTTT
TRBJ1-5,NA,11,TRBV25-1,few,CASSARQPQHF,TGTGCCAGCAGTGCCCGGCAGCCCCAGCATTTT
TRBJ2-5,NA,12,TRBV10-3,NA,CATGTYQETQYF,TGTGCCACGGGGACATATCAAGAGACCCAGTACTTC
TRBJ1-4,NA,14,TRBV29-1,NA,CSVEFEVSNEKLFF,TGCAGCGTTGAATTCGAGGTTTCTAATGAAAAACTGTTTTTT